The 26 T cell receptor beta chains reported below all come from one sample, sequenced in a study of technical replicates of blood from a few donors. The method was immunoSEQ multiplex PCR; TCRdb's version includes in-frame clones alone and lacks a portion of them. The sample consists of about 83,000 clones, approximately 94% of them appearing once. The sample taken for sequencing was T cells isolated from PBMCs. All receptors come from a human donor in good health.

The chain is built from TRBV28 and TRBJ1-1; D not resolved. The ends were cut back, 3 bases at V and 0 bases at J, with 8 bases in the middle. There are 14 residues in the CDR3. The germline V gene has CDR1 MDHEN and CDR2 SYDVKM. The CDR3: CASSFYSLNTEAFF. The CDR3 bases are TGTGCCAGCAGTTTTTACTCTTTGAACACTGAAGCTTTCTTT.

The count of this clone is one. J is TRBJ2-2 and V is TRBV7-6, with TRBD2 identical over 10 bases. The V gene end was trimmed by 1 base and the J gene end by 0 bases; junction bases not matched to a gene: 5. The CDR3 runs to 18 residues. Germline loops: CDR1 SGHVS, CDR2 FNYEAQ. CDR3 region: CASSLVQRGGSNTGELFF. The CDR3 DNA reads as TGTGCCAGCAGCTTAGTTCAGCGGGGGGGATCGAACACCGGGGAGCTGTTTTTT.

V gene TRBV7-8 combines with J gene TRBJ2-5; TRBD2 agrees at 8 bases. With 10 bases clipped from V and 5 bases from J, the junction kept 6 bases outside the gene matches. This CDR3 spans 12 amino acids. Germline assignment: CDR1 SGHVS and CDR2 FQNEAQ. As DNA, the CDR3 is TGTGCCACGGGGGGGGGTTGGGAGACCCAGTACTTC. Translation gives CATGGGWETQYF.

This clone is a singleton in its sample. This chain connects TRBV5-1 to TRBJ2-1; possibly TRBD1 for D (5 bases). The CDR3 length is 15 residues. Trimming removed 3 bases from V and 6 bases from J, with 16 bases in between. CDR1 SGHRS and CDR2 YFSETQ come from the germline V gene. The CDR3 DNA reads TGCGCCAGCAGCTGGGCAACAGGTATTTTCAATGAGCAGTTCTTC. Amino acid sequence: CASSWATGIFNEQFF.

The chain combines TRBV19 with TRBJ1-1; D unresolved. With 5 bases removed from V and 7 bases from J, the gap between germline ends came to 14 bases. The germline V gene has CDR1 LNHDA and CDR2 SQIVND (reference sequence). The CDR3 has 13 amino acids. In DNA, the CDR3 is TGTGCCAGTAGTGCGGAGGGTGCCCATGAAGCTTTCTTT. Translating it yields CASSAEGAHEAFF.

This rearrangement joins TRBV5-6 to TRBJ2-5, with D possibly being TRBD2 (6 bases). V lost 2 bases and J lost 5, with 13 bases in between. The CDR3 sequence is 14 residues long. CDR1 is SGHDT and CDR2 is YYEEEE in the germline V gene. The CDR3: CASSFGVSGETQYF. CDR3 bases: TGTGCCAGCAGCTTCGGGGTGAGCGGGGAGACCCAGTACTTC.

The chain recombines TRBV7-9 with TRBJ1-5, with D unresolved. This CDR3 contains 12 residues. Germline V gene lookup returns CDR1 SEHNR and CDR2 FQNEAQ (reference sequence). V lost 5 bases to trimming and J lost 0 bases, with 2 bases between them. For the CDR3, the DNA is TGTGCCAGCAGCCATAGCAATCAGCCCCAGCATTTT. Translated: CASSHSNQPQHF.

V and J are TRBV29-1 and TRBJ2-1, with D possibly matching TRBD2 (6 bases). The CDR3 sequence is 14 residues long. Deletions cut 6 bases from V and 4 bases from J, with 16 bases between. From germline, CDR1 is SQVTM and CDR2 ANQGSEA. CDR3 DNA: TGCAGCGTAACGGGCGGGACCATTTACAATGAGCAGTTCTTC. This translates into CSVTGGTIYNEQFF.

The CDR3 loop is CASSFDIQPQHF. The CDR3 coding sequence is TGTGCCAGCAGTTTCGACATACAGCCCCAGCATTTT. This chain uses TRBV28 with TRBJ1-5; D remains unclear. V was pared by 3 bases and J by 7 bases, with 7 bases between. The CDR3 is 12 amino acids. CDR1 is MDHEN, CDR2 SYDVKM, per germline.

The chain recombines TRBV5-1 with TRBJ2-1; D is perhaps TRBD2 (6 bases). Germline V gene lookup returns CDR1 SGHRS and CDR2 YFSETQ. The CDR3 is 16 residues long. Trimming stripped 4 bases from V and 3 bases from J, with 17 bases between. The CDR3 loop is CASSASPGLLYNEQFF. CDR3 sequence (DNA): TGCGCCAGCAGCGCCTCCCCGGGACTTCTCTACAATGAGCAGTTCTTC.

CDR3 amino acids: CASSQEGGSSGRYNEQFF. The CDR3 nucleotides read TGCGCCAGCAGCCAAGAAGGGGGTTCTAGCGGGAGGTACAATGAGCAGTTCTTC. The chain recombines TRBV4-1 with TRBJ2-1; TRBD2 matches at 11 bases. Germline V gene data show CDR1 as MGHRA and CDR2 as YSYEKL. Losses at the gene ends were 0 bases for V and 4 bases for J; bases not matched to a gene: 8. The CDR3 runs 18 residues.

V and J are TRBV27 and TRBJ2-2; 9 bases fit TRBD2. With V trimmed by 7 bases and J by 8 bases, 14 bases remained unmatched. Germline loops: CDR1 MNHEY, CDR2 SMNVEV (reference sequence). This CDR3 is built from 16 residues. The CDR3 region has the DNA TGTGCCAGCATATATAGCGGGAGAGGGTTAAATGGGGAGCTGTTTTTT. Its protein is CASIYSGRGLNGELFF.

V is TRBV19 and J is TRBJ2-7; D gene unclear. Germline assignment: CDR1 LNHDA and CDR2 SQIVND (reference sequence). The CDR3 totals 14 residues. Trimming cost V 5 bases and J 0 bases, with 11 bases left between them. The DNA of the CDR3 is TGTGCCAGTAGTGAGGATCTTCTCTCCTACGAGCAGTACTTC. It codes for CASSEDLLSYEQYF.

The gene calls are TRBV18 and TRBJ2-6; TRBD1 agrees at 7 bases. CDR1 and CDR2 from the germline V gene are KGHSH and LQKENI. The CDR3 extends over 16 amino acids. Trimming removed 3 bases from V and 0 bases from J; junction bases left unmatched: 2. The CDR3 nucleotides read TGTGCCAGCTCACCCGGGACAGCCTCTGGGGCCAACGTCCTGACTTTC. It specifies CASSPGTASGANVLTF.

The rearrangement uses TRBV7-9 and TRBJ1-4; 7 bases align to TRBD1. Losses at the gene ends were 5 bases for V and 6 bases for J; bases not matched to a gene: 9. Germline V gene lookup returns CDR1 SEHNR and CDR2 FQNEAQ (reference sequence). The CDR3 sequence is 15 residues long. The CDR3 spells CASSTTGVFDEKLFF. In DNA, the CDR3 is TGTGCCAGCAGCACCACAGGGGTCTTTGATGAAAAACTGTTTTTT.

CDR3: CASSVVGAGYTF. CDR3 nucleotide sequence: TGTGCCAGCAGCGTAGTAGGGGCTGGCTACACCTTC. This chain joins TRBV9 and TRBJ1-2, with D possibly matching TRBD1 (5 bases). The ends were cut back, 0 bases at V and 7 bases at J, with 7 bases in the middle. Germline loops: CDR1 SGDLS, CDR2 YYNGEE. This CDR3 is built from 12 residues.

The chain employs TRBV27 and TRBJ1-5; possible D gene TRBD1, 5 bases. The CDR3 runs 17 residues. Trimming pared 4 bases from V and 4 bases from J, leaving 20 bases between. Germline CDR1 reads MNHEY; CDR2 reads SMNVEV (reference sequence). The CDR3 nucleotides are TGTGCCAGCAGTTCGAGAAGCATAGGCGGGGCGAATCAGCCCCAGCATTTT. Its translation is CASSSRSIGGANQPQHF.

The V call is TRBV5-1, the J call TRBJ2-7; 8 nucleotides match TRBD2. The CDR3 sequence is 15 residues long. Trimming at V came to 1 base and at J to 3 bases, leaving 6 bases not matched to a gene. CDR1 is SGHRS, CDR2 YFSETQ, per germline. The CDR3 region has the DNA TGCGCCAGCAGCTTGTTCCCCAGCGGGAGCTACGAGCAGTACTTC. It translates to CASSLFPSGSYEQYF.

This chain joins TRBV7-9 and TRBJ1-2, with a tentative D call TRBD1 (5 bases). CDR3 size: 11 residues. Deletions cut 7 bases from V and 12 bases from J, with 15 bases between. Germline V gene sequence: CDR1 SEHNR, CDR2 FQNEAQ (reference sequence). In nucleotides, the CDR3 is TGTGCCAGCAACAAAGGGGAAGTTGACACCTTC. This sequence encodes CASNKGEVDTF.

The V and J genes are TRBV5-1 and TRBJ2-7, with 9 bases fitting TRBD1. Per germline, CDR1 SGHRS and CDR2 YFSETQ. V gave up 0 bases and J gave up 5 bases; unmatched junction bases: 9. This CDR3 is built from 16 residues. The CDR3 region is CASSLDPGQGLNEQYF. CDR3 DNA: TGCGCCAGCAGCTTGGACCCGGGACAGGGTTTGAACGAGCAGTACTTC.

This rearrangement joins TRBV19 to TRBJ1-6; 9 positions match TRBD1. V was pared by 3 bases and J by 7 bases, with 7 bases of the junction left unmatched. The CDR3 consists of 16 residues. Germline CDR1 LNHDA, CDR2 SQIVND (reference sequence). This chain's CDR3 is CASSMVYGQGNSPLHF. The CDR3 coding sequence is TGTGCCAGTAGTATGGTTTACGGACAGGGGAATTCACCCCTCCACTTT.

This clone appeared a single time. The V call is TRBV4-1, the J call TRBJ1-4; TRBD1 aligns across 10 bases. With V trimmed by 4 bases and J by 6 bases, 5 bases remained unmatched. This CDR3 region has 15 residues. Per the germline V gene, CDR1 is MGHRA and CDR2 is YSYEKL. The CDR3 sequence is CASSRPGQGYEKLFF. The CDR3 DNA reads TGCGCCAGCAGCCGCCCGGGACAGGGGTATGAAAAACTGTTTTTT.

The genes are TRBV30 and TRBJ2-6; D unclear. The CDR3 contains 16 residues. Trimming removed 3 bases at V and 0 bases at J, with 12 bases between. Germline V gene lookup returns CDR1 GTSNPN and CDR2 SVGIG (reference sequence). The CDR3 DNA reads as TGTGCCTGGAGGGAACAGCTTGGCTCTGGGGCCAACGTCCTGACTTTC. It encodes CAWREQLGSGANVLTF.

The chain recombines TRBV29-1 with TRBJ2-4; possibly TRBD1 for D (6 bases). The CDR3 spans 13 residues. Trimming removed 2 bases at V and 5 bases at J, with 10 bases between. In germline, CDR1 is SQVTM, CDR2 ANQGSEA. The DNA for the CDR3 is TGCAGCGTTGAACGACAGGCCGAAAACATTCAGTACTTC. It translates to CSVERQAENIQYF. Looking up the rest from reference TRBV29-1 and TRBJ2-4 gives the full variable domain: SAVISQKPSRDICQRGTSLTIQCQVDSQVTMMFWYRQQPGQSLTLIATANQGSEATYESGFVIDKFPISRPNLTFSTLTVSNMSPEDSSIYLCSVERQAENIQYFGAGTRLSVL.

This clone was recorded once. The chain joins TRBV18 to TRBJ1-4, with 7 bases aligning to TRBD1. Germline lookup yields CDR1 KGHSH and CDR2 LQKENI. The V gene end was trimmed by 3 bases and the J gene end by 6 bases; junction bases not matched to a gene: 13. This CDR3 is built from 17 residues. In DNA form, the CDR3 reads TGTGCCAGCTCACCGTCGACTAACAGGGGATTGGATGAAAAACTGTTTTTT. Its translation is CASSPSTNRGLDEKLFF.

The chain joins TRBV7-9 to TRBJ2-5, with D perhaps matching TRBD1 (5 bases). The CDR3 runs 13 residues. Germline lookup yields CDR1 SEHNR and CDR2 FQNEAQ (reference sequence). Trimming took 5 bases from V and 4 from J, leaving 11 bases between them. CDR3 DNA: TGTGCCAGCAGCCCCGACAGAAGAGAGACCCAGTACTTC. Encoded protein: CASSPDRRETQYF.